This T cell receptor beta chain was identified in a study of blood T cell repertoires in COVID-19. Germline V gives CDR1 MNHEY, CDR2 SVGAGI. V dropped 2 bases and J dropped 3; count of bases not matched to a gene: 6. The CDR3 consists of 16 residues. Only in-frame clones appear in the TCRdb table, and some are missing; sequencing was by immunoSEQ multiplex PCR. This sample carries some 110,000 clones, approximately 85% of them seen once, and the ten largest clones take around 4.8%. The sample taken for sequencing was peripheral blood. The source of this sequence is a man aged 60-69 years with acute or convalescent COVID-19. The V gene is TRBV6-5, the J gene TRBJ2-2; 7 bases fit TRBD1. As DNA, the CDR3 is TGTGCCAGCAGTTACGGAATGACAGGGCACACCGGGGAGCTGTTTTTT. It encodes CASSYGMTGHTGELFF.